A selection of T cell receptor beta chains follows, all from one sample in a study of blood T cell repertoires in COVID-19. Sequenced by immunoSEQ multiplex PCR; TCRdb stores in-frame clones only, minus some. Of approximately 210,000 clones detected, roughly four fifths appear once; the ten largest clones hold 5% to 6.5%. Sequenced: peripheral blood. Receptors originate from a woman in her seventies with active or convalescent COVID-19. Each CDR3 is given with its conserved first and last residue. A D gene is named only where the DNA matches it firmly. The size entry is marked missing in some rows and otherwise reads once, few, many or a size class.

>TRBJ2-7|NA|NA|TRBV6-1
TGTGCCAGCAGTGAATCCCTTTACGAGCAGTACTTC
CASSESLYEQYF
>TRBJ2-2|NA|NA|TRBV19
TGTGCCAGTAGTACAGATCAGGGCACCGGGGAGCTGTTTTTT
CASSTDQGTGELFF
>TRBJ2-7|once|TRBD2|TRBV28
TGTGCCAGCAGTTTTCGGGGACTAGCGCGCTACGAGCAGTACTTC
CASSFRGLARYEQYF
>TRBJ2-1|NA|TRBD1|TRBV2
TGTGCCAGCTCCCATTCCCGCAGGGACAGGGGGACTGAGCAGTTCTTC
CASSHSRRDRGTEQFF
>TRBJ2-7|once|NA|TRBV14
TGTGCCAGCAGCCAAGCATCGAGGGAGTACCCTCAGATGGAGCAGTACTTC
CASSQASREYPQMEQYF
>TRBJ1-1|NA|NA|TRBV18
TGTGCCAGCTCACCACCGGGGGGATCGACTGAAGCTTTCTTT
CASSPPGGSTEAFF
>TRBJ2-7|NA|TRBD2|TRBV6-2/TRBV6-3
TGTGCCAGCAGTTACGCCGCGGGGGGCTACGAGCAGTACTTC
CASSYAAGGYEQYF
>TRBJ2-7|NA|NA|TRBV5-1
TGCGCCAGCAGTTTACAGGGGGGGTCATACGAGCAGTACTTC
CASSLQGGSYEQYF
>TRBJ2-7|NA|TRBD1|TRBV5-6
TGTGCCAGCAGCTGGGGACAGGGGGCGAGAGAGCAGTACTTC
CASSWGQGAREQYF
>TRBJ2-3|NA|TRBD2|TRBV15
TGTGCCACCAGCAGAGTCGGCGGGAGCCTCCTCACAGATACGCAGTATTTT
CATSRVGGSLLTDTQYF
>TRBJ2-1|NA|TRBD1|TRBV5-4
TGTGCCAGCAGTTCCATGAGCAGGGGGAACAATGAGCAGTTCTTC
CASSSMSRGNNEQFF
>TRBJ2-7|NA|NA|TRBV27
TGTGCCAGCAGGGACTCTAAGCCCGGCGAGCAGTACTTC
CASRDSKPGEQYF
>TRBJ2-3|NA|TRBD1|TRBV15
TGTGCCACCAGCAGACGGGACAGATCAGATACGCAGTATTTT
CATSRRDRSDTQYF
>TRBJ1-4|NA|NA|TRBV6-5
TGTGCCAGCAGACTACAGGGTGCAGGGGATGAAAAACTGTTTTTT
CASRLQGAGDEKLFF
>TRBJ2-7|NA|TRBD2|TRBV5-1
TGCGCCAGCAGCCTACGGGGGGGCGTTACCGAGCAGTACTTC
CASSLRGGVTEQYF
>TRBJ2-5|NA|NA|TRBV7-5
TGTGTCAGAAGCTTAGCCATGGCGGGAGGGCCTGAAGAGACCCAGTACTTC
CVRSLAMAGGPEETQYF
>TRBJ2-2|NA|NA|TRBV7-3
TGTGCCAGCAGCGCCAACAGTGCCGACACCGGGGAGCTGTTTTTT
CASSANSADTGELFF
>TRBJ1-1|once|NA|TRBV5-1
TGCGCCAGCAGCTTGGATTGGCCAGGGGTCGCTGAAGCTTTCTTT
CASSLDWPGVAEAFF
>TRBJ2-7|NA|TRBD2|TRBV9
TGTGCCAGCAGCGTAGAACTAGCGGGAGCGGACGAGCAGTACTTC
CASSVELAGADEQYF
>TRBJ1-6|NA|TRBD1|TRBV5-1
TGCGCCAGCAGCGGGGGACAGAGTAATTCACCCCTCCACTTT
CASSGGQSNSPLHF
>TRBJ1-2|NA|NA|TRBV28
TGTGCCAGCAGGGGAGGACTTGGGCAGGGCTACACCTTC
CASRGGLGQGYTF
>TRBJ2-1|NA|TRBD2|TRBV3-1/TRBV3-2
TGTGCCAGCAGCCAAATTAGCGGGAGGGGAAGCTCCTACAATGAGCAGTTCTTC
CASSQISGRGSSYNEQFF
>TRBJ2-7|NA|NA|TRBV6-5
TGTGCCAGCAGTTATGGGGGCGGAGGCTCCTACGAGCAGTACTTC
CASSYGGGGSYEQYF
>TRBJ1-1|NA|NA|TRBV7-9
TGTGCCAGCAGCTTAACAGGGCCCAGCACTGAAGCTTTCTTT
CASSLTGPSTEAFF